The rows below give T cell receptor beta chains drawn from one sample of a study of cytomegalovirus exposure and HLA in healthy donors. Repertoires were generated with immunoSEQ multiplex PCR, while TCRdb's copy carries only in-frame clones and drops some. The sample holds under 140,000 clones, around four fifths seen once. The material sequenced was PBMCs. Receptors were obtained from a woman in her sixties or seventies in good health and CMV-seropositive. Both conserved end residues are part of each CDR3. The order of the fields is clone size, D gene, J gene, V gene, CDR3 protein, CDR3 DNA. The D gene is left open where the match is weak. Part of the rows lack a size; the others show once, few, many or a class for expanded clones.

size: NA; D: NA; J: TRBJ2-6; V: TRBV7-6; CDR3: CASSLVASGRSSGANVLTF; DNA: TGTGCCAGCAGCTTAGTAGCAAGCGGGCGAAGCTCTGGGGCCAACGTCCTGACTTTC
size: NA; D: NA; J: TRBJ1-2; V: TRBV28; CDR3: CASSLVLYYGYTF; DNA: TGTGCCAGCAGTTTAGTCCTATACTATGGCTACACCTTC
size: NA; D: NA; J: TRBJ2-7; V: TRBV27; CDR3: CASSFGATYEQYF; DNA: TGTGCCAGCAGTTTTGGGGCTACCTACGAGCAGTACTTC
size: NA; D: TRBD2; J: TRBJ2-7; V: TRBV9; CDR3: CASSAPGGTSGTPSEQYF; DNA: TGTGCCAGCAGCGCCCCTGGAGGGACTAGCGGGACCCCGAGCGAGCAGTACTTC
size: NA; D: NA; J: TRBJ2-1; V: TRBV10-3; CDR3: CAITKAQGLGEQFF; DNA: TGTGCCATCACCAAGGCTCAGGGCTTGGGTGAGCAGTTCTTC
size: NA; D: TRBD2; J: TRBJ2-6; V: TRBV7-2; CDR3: CANGGGGDELGANVLTF; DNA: TGTGCTAACGGGGGGGGTGGGGACGAACTAGGGGCCAACGTCCTGACTTTC
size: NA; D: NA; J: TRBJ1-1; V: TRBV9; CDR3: CASSVGIAPGGAFF; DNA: TGTGCCAGCAGCGTAGGTATCGCACCGGGGGGAGCTTTCTTT
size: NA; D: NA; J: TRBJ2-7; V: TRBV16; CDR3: CASSQDRLYEQYF; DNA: TGTGCCAGCAGTCAGGACAGACTCTACGAGCAGTACTTC
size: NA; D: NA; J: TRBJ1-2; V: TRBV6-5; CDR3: CASSYSAATTMGYTF; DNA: TGTGCCAGCAGTTACTCGGCAGCCACAACTATGGGCTACACCTTC
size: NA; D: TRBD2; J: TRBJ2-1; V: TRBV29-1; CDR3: CSAVLAGVEQFF; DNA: TGCAGCGCCGTCTTAGCGGGAGTGGAGCAGTTCTTC
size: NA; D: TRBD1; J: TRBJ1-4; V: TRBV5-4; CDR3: CASSSGTVNEKLFF; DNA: TGTGCCAGCAGCTCCGGGACAGTTAATGAAAAACTGTTTTTT
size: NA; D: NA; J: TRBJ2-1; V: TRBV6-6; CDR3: CASSYAGLHNEQFF; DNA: TGTGCCAGCAGTTACGCGGGACTCCACAATGAGCAGTTCTTC
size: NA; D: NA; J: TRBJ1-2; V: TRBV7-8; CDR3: CASSLAVRGNYGYTF; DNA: TGTGCCAGCAGCTTAGCGGTCAGGGGCAACTATGGCTACACCTTC
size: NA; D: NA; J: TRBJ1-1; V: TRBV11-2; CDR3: CASSAQVNTEAFF; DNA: TGTGCCAGCAGCGCACAGGTGAACACTGAAGCTTTCTTT
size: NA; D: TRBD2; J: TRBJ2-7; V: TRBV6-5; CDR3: CASSERGTREQYF; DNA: TGTGCCAGCAGTGAGCGGGGGACGCGCGAGCAGTACTTC
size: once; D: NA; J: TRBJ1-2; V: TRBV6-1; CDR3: CASSEASDKLPF; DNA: TGTGCCAGCAGTGAAGCTTCGGACAAATTACCCTTC
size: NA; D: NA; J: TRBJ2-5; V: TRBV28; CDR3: CASSPIQETQYF; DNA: TGTGCCAGCAGCCCCATCCAAGAGACCCAGTACTTC
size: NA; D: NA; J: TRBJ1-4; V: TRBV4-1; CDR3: CASGRGSEKLFF; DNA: TGCGCCAGCGGGAGGGGGAGTGAAAAACTGTTTTTT
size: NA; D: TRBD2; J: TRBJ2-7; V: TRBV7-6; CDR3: CASSSTSGRSYEQYF; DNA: TGTGCCAGCAGCTCCACTAGCGGGAGATCCTACGAGCAGTACTTC
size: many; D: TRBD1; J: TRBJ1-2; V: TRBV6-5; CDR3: CASSYSGQEDGYTF; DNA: TGTGCCAGCAGTTACTCGGGACAGGAGGATGGCTACACCTTC